This T cell receptor (beta chain) originates from a study of shared clonotypes between healthy human individuals. Germline V gene data show CDR1 as LNHNV and CDR2 as YYDKDF (reference sequence). Trimming stripped 0 bases from V and 0 bases from J, with 9 bases between. This CDR3 region has 16 residues. Sequencing of unsorted PBMC DNA was carried out using ten immunoSEQ deep assay plates. Repertoires were generated with immunoSEQ multiplex PCR, while TCRdb's copy carries only in-frame clones and drops some. This table has roughly 500,000 clones, 79% appearing once. Within Nashville, Tennessee resided all donors, each a Caucasian adult. Genomic DNA of unsorted samples came from approximately 100 million PBMCs. This clone was seen a single time.

This TCR was recovered from a woman between 40 and 55 years old in good health. Some clones in this sample may be carry-over from other donors' samples. The chain couples TRBV15 to TRBJ1-3; D gene uncertain. The sample comprised PBMCs. CDR3 in DNA: TGTGCCACCAGCAGAGATGTCGCAGGCTCTGGAAACACCATATATTTT. It translates to CATSRDVAGSGNTIYF.